These 9 T cell receptor beta chains were all obtained from the same sample, sequenced in a study of regulatory T cells in long-lasting Graves disease. Relying on iRepertoire HTBI primers and Arm-PCR of CDR3 regions, the team built TCR beta libraries. TCRdb recomputed calls from the multiplex PCR reads with MiXCR, one row per CDR3 protein. The data contain around 450,000 distinct CDR3 sequences, 20% to 25% of them singletons. The time point is: persistent/refractory GD, antithyroid drugs over 5 years with positive TRAb. The TCR library used RNA extracted from PBMCs. Sequenced here: peripheral blood mononuclear cells (PBMCs), sampled when the disease was refractory, from a patient treated with antithyroid drugs. The receptors originated from a female donor with Graves disease.

This clonotype was seen a handful of times. V gene TRBV29-1 combines with J gene TRBJ2-7, with TRBD2 matching 10 bases. Germline V CDR1 and CDR2: SQVTM, ANQGSEA. The CDR3 loop spans 16 amino acids. With V trimmed by 4 bases and J by 4 bases, 13 bases remained unmatched. CDR3 DNA: TGCAGCGTTGTGGGGGCAACTAGCGGGACGAGATACGAGCAGTACTTC. Its protein is CSVVGATSGTRYEQYF.

The sample holds a few counts of this clonotype. The chain uses TRBV11-2 and TRBJ1-6; the D is unclear. CDR1 and CDR2 from the germline V gene are SGHAT and FQNNGV. Between the trimmed V and J ends, which lost 5 bases and 2 bases, there was a span of 13 bases. The CDR3 sequence is 16 residues long. The CDR3: CASSRLVGAYNSPLHF. In DNA form, the CDR3 reads TGTGCCAGCAGCCGACTAGTAGGCGCCTATAATTCACCCCTCCACTTT. Combining the CDR3 with reference TRBV11-2 and TRBJ1-6 gives the whole variable domain EAGVAQSPRYKIIEKRQSVAFWCNPISGHATLYWYQQILGQGPKLLIQFQNNGVVDDSQLPKDRFSAERLKGVDSTLKIQPAKLEDSAVYLCASSRLVGAYNSPLHFGNGTRLTVT.

The chain carries TRBV9 and TRBJ1-1; maybe TRBD1 (6 bases). Germline CDR1 is SGDLS and CDR2 is YYNGEE. The CDR3 has 15 amino acids. The V and J ends lost 0 bases and 1 base respectively, with 10 bases between them. The CDR3 DNA reads TGTGCCAGCAGCGTAGCCGGGGGGCCGAACACTGAAGCTTTCTTT. As protein: CASSVAGGPNTEAFF. Full variable domain (outside the CDR3, taken from reference TRBV9 and TRBJ1-1): DSGVTQTPKHLITATGQRVTLRCSPRSGDLSVYWYQQSLDQGLQFLIQYYNGEERAKGNILERFSAQQFPDLHSELNLSSLELGDSALYFCASSVAGGPNTEAFFGQGTRLTVV.

The gene calls are TRBV9 and TRBJ2-3, with a possible D match to TRBD1 (6 bases). The CDR3 extends over 15 amino acids. V gave up 0 bases and J gave up 5 bases, with 13 bases separating them. From germline, CDR1 is SGDLS and CDR2 YYNGEE. In DNA form, the CDR3 reads TGTGCCAGCAGCGTAGGGGCAGGGGTTAAAGATACGCAGTATTTT. Protein: CASSVGAGVKDTQYF.

The chain couples TRBV29-1 to TRBJ1-3, with D uncertain. From germline, CDR1 is SQVTM and CDR2 ANQGSEA. Trimming pared 6 bases from V and 0 bases from J, leaving 9 bases between. CDR3 length: 13 residues. CDR3: CSVPIGSGNTIYF. The CDR3 DNA is TGCAGCGTCCCAATTGGCTCTGGAAACACCATATATTTT.

As to this clonotype: With only one base between it and a far larger clone, this is likely a read error. V and J are TRBV6-1 and TRBJ1-5; D is possibly TRBD1 (5 bases). Trimming removed 6 bases from V and 6 bases from J, with 12 bases in between. The V gene's germline CDR1 is MNHNS and CDR2 SASEGT. There are 13 residues in the CDR3. The CDR3 is CASSPGGIQPQHF. DNA of the CDR3: TGTGCCAGCAGCCCCGGGGGGATTCAGCCCCAGCATTTT.

This clonotype occurred a few times. The chain has TRBV20-1 and TRBJ1-2; D may be TRBD1 (6 bases). CDR1 is DFQATT, CDR2 SNEGSKA, per germline (reference sequence). V lost 6 bases, J lost 10 bases, and 24 bases lay in between. The CDR3 length is 14 residues. DNA for the CDR3: TGCAGTGCCCCGAATAAGAGGGGGGTTGGCGACTACACCTTC. Translation gives CSAPNKRGVGDYTF.

This clonotype has a count of ten or more. The chain couples TRBV6-5 to TRBJ1-4; D remains unclear. V was shortened by 4 bases and J by 0 bases, with 9 bases between the two germline ends. The CDR3 sequence is 15 residues long. Germline CDR1 is MNHEY and CDR2 is SVGAGI. The CDR3 reads CASSFLAATNEKLFF. CDR3 bases: TGTGCCAGCAGTTTCCTAGCGGCAACTAATGAAAAACTGTTTTTT.

The V call is TRBV5-5, the J call TRBJ1-1; D remains ambiguous. Looked up from germline, CDR1 is SGHKS and CDR2 is YYEKEE (reference sequence). The V gene lost 5 bases and the J gene lost 3 bases, with 11 bases spanning the gap. This CDR3 contains 13 residues. CDR3 nucleotides: TGTGCCAGCAGTCCTGACCCGGACACTGAAGCTTTCTTT. It codes for CASSPDPDTEAFF.